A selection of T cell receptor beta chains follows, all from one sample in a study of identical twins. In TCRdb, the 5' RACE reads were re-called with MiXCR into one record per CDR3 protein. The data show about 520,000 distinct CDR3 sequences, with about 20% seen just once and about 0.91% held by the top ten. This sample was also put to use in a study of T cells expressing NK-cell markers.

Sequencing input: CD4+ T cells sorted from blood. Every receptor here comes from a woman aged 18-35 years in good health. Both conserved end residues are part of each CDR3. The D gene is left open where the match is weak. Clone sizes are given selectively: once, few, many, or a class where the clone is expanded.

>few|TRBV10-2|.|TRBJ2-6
CASSGQGLSIDSGANVLTF
TGCGCCAGCAGCGGGCAGGGCCTGTCCATTGACTCTGGGGCCAACGTCCTGACTTTC
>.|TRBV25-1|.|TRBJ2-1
CASSELRTDNNEQFF
TGTGCCAGCAGTGAATTAAGGACAGATAACAATGAGCAGTTCTTC
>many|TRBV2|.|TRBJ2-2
CASSEEAMANTGELFF
TGTGCCAGCAGTGAGGAGGCTATGGCGAACACCGGGGAGCTGTTTTTT
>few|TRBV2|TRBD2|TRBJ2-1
CASSWTGGEGEQFF
TGTGCCAGCAGTTGGACGGGAGGGGAGGGTGAGCAGTTCTTC
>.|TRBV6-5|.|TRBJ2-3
CASSTGSDTQYF
TGTGCCAGCAGTACAGGATCAGATACGCAGTATTTT
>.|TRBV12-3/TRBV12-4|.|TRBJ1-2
CASRYGAYGYTF
TGTGCCAGCAGATACGGGGCCTATGGCTACACCTTC
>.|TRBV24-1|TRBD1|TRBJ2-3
CATSETTGAGDTQYF
TGTGCCACCAGTGAAACGACAGGGGCTGGAGATACGCAGTATTTT
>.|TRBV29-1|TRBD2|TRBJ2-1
CSVESGGAEDEQFF
TGCAGCGTGGAGAGCGGGGGGGCCGAGGATGAGCAGTTCTTC
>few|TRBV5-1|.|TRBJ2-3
CASSLGTDGTDTQYF
TGCGCCAGCAGCTTGGGGACTGATGGCACAGATACGCAGTATTTT
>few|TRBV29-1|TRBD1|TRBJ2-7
CSVGQGPGAYEQYF
TGCAGCGTTGGACAGGGGCCAGGCGCATACGAGCAGTACTTC
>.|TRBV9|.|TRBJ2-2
CASSVVGTNTGELFF
TGTGCCAGCAGCGTAGTTGGGACTAACACCGGGGAGCTGTTTTTT
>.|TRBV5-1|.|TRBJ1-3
CASSFDRQGSGNTIYF
TGCGCCAGCAGCTTCGACCGCCAGGGGTCTGGAAACACCATATATTTT
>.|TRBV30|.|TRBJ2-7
CAWTREPYEQYF
TGTGCCTGGACTCGCGAACCGTACGAGCAGTACTTC
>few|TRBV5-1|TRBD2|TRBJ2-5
CASRWSGGLGETQYF
TGCGCCAGCAGGTGGAGCGGGGGCCTGGGGGAGACCCAGTACTTC
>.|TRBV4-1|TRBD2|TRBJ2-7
CASSQGPSGGSYEQYF
TGCGCCAGCAGCCAAGGTCCTAGCGGGGGTTCCTACGAGCAGTACTTC
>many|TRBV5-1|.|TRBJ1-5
CASRHWDPQPQHF
TGCGCCAGCCGCCATTGGGACCCTCAGCCCCAGCATTTT
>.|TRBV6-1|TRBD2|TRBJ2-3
CASLRLAGNTDTQYF
TGTGCCAGCCTACGACTAGCGGGGAACACAGATACGCAGTATTTT
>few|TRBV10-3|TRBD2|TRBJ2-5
CAISHGLAEETQYF
TGTGCCATCAGCCATGGACTAGCGGAAGAGACCCAGTACTTC
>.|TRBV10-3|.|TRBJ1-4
CAISRQGSEKLFF
TGTGCCATCAGTCGGCAGGGTAGTGAAAAACTGTTTTTT
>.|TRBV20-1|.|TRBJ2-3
CSASGGSGITDRQYF
TGCAGTGCTAGTGGGGGCTCGGGCATCACAGATAGGCAGTATTTT
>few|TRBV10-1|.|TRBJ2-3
CASGRLADTQYF
TGCGCCAGCGGGCGATTAGCAGATACGCAGTATTTT
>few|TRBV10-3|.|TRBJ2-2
CAIQPPSTGELFF
TGTGCCATCCAGCCCCCTTCGACCGGGGAGCTGTTTTTT